These T cell receptor beta chains were read from a single sample in a study of neurological immune-mediated disorders. TCRdb reprocessed the 5' RACE reads via MiXCR and lists one record per CDR3 protein. The sample includes 15,000 to 25,000 distinct CDR3 sequences, 7% to 8.5% of them seen just once. The sample was CD8+ T cells from blood. These receptors were taken from a woman in her 30s with HTLV-1-associated myelopathy (HAM/TSP). Each CDR3 is given with its conserved first and last residue. Fields, in order: V gene, D gene, J gene, clone size, CDR3 protein, CDR3 DNA. The D gene is left open where the match is weak. Some rows have no size entry. The others give once, few or many, or a class for an expanded clone.

V gene: TRBV20-1; D gene: TRBD1; J gene: TRBJ1-2; clone size: many; CDR3 protein: CSARDLMGQGNGYTF; CDR3 DNA: TGCAGTGCTAGAGATTTAATGGGACAGGGGAACGGCTACACCTTC
V gene: TRBV6-5; D gene: -; J gene: TRBJ1-4; clone size: many; CDR3 protein: CASSYYTGNEKLFF; CDR3 DNA: TGTGCCAGCAGTTACTATACAGGGAACGAAAAACTGTTTTTT
V gene: TRBV2; D gene: -; J gene: TRBJ2-7; clone size: many; CDR3 protein: CASSESGFYEQYF; CDR3 DNA: TGTGCCAGCAGTGAGTCGGGTTTCTACGAGCAGTACTTC
V gene: TRBV20-1; D gene: -; J gene: TRBJ2-7; clone size: many; CDR3 protein: CSARTASTYEQYF; CDR3 DNA: TGCAGTGCTAGAACGGCATCAACCTACGAGCAGTACTTC
V gene: TRBV6-6; D gene: TRBD2; J gene: TRBJ2-7; clone size: many; CDR3 protein: CASSYSGGSYEQYF; CDR3 DNA: TGTGCCAGCAGTTACTCCGGGGGGAGCTACGAGCAGTACTTC
V gene: TRBV6-1; D gene: -; J gene: TRBJ2-1; clone size: few; CDR3 protein: CASSAGIYAVSYNEQFF; CDR3 DNA: TGTGCCAGCAGTGCGGGGATATATGCCGTCTCCTACAATGAGCAGTTCTTC
V gene: TRBV10-3; D gene: TRBD1; J gene: TRBJ1-4; clone size: many; CDR3 protein: CAIRAGTGEEKLFF; CDR3 DNA: TGTGCCATCAGGGCCGGGACAGGGGAAGAAAAACTGTTTTTT
V gene: TRBV5-6; D gene: TRBD1; J gene: TRBJ1-2; clone size: many; CDR3 protein: CASSPGQGAGYTF; CDR3 DNA: TGTGCCAGCAGCCCCGGACAGGGGGCGGGCTACACCTTC
V gene: TRBV5-8; D gene: -; J gene: TRBJ2-7; clone size: many; CDR3 protein: CASSLSQGLDYEQYF; CDR3 DNA: TGTGCCAGCAGCTTGTCTCAGGGGCTGGACTACGAGCAGTACTTC
V gene: TRBV29-1; D gene: -; J gene: TRBJ2-1; clone size: many; CDR3 protein: CSGRESSYNEQFF; CDR3 DNA: TGCAGCGGCCGAGAAAGCTCCTACAATGAGCAGTTCTTC
V gene: TRBV5-1; D gene: TRBD1; J gene: TRBJ1-1; clone size: many; CDR3 protein: CASSDGTEPTEAFF; CDR3 DNA: TGCGCCAGCAGCGATGGGACAGAACCCACTGAAGCTTTCTTT
V gene: TRBV7-2; D gene: TRBD1; J gene: TRBJ2-1; clone size: many; CDR3 protein: CASSHPLTGIYNEQFF; CDR3 DNA: TGTGCCAGCAGCCACCCTCTGACAGGGATCTACAATGAGCAGTTCTTC
V gene: TRBV7-8; D gene: -; J gene: TRBJ2-6; clone size: many; CDR3 protein: CASSWAGSLTSGANVLTF; CDR3 DNA: TGTGCCAGCAGCTGGGCGGGCAGCCTAACCTCTGGGGCCAACGTCCTGACTTTC
V gene: TRBV5-1; D gene: TRBD1; J gene: TRBJ2-1; clone size: many; CDR3 protein: CASSSDRDPYNEQFF; CDR3 DNA: TGCGCCAGCAGCTCGGACAGGGATCCCTACAATGAGCAGTTCTTC
V gene: TRBV3-1; D gene: -; J gene: TRBJ1-5; clone size: many; CDR3 protein: CASSQDLSLSQPQHF; CDR3 DNA: TGTGCCAGCAGCCAAGATCTCAGTTTATCTCAGCCCCAGCATTTT
V gene: TRBV13; D gene: -; J gene: TRBJ2-4; clone size: many; CDR3 protein: CASSELGAVGGKNIQYF; CDR3 DNA: TGTGCCAGCAGCGAACTCGGGGCTGTCGGGGGCAAAAACATTCAGTACTTC
V gene: TRBV7-9; D gene: -; J gene: TRBJ2-7; clone size: many; CDR3 protein: CASSLGRGIFNEQYF; CDR3 DNA: TGTGCCAGCAGCTTGGGAAGGGGTATATTCAACGAGCAGTACTTC
V gene: TRBV12-3/TRBV12-4; D gene: -; J gene: TRBJ1-5; clone size: many; CDR3 protein: CASSNRASFNQPQHF; CDR3 DNA: TGTGCCAGCAGCAACAGGGCCTCCTTCAATCAGCCCCAGCATTTT
V gene: TRBV18; D gene: -; J gene: TRBJ2-7; clone size: many; CDR3 protein: CASSPQADEQYF; CDR3 DNA: TGTGCCAGCTCACCACAGGCGGACGAGCAGTACTTC
V gene: TRBV7-9; D gene: -; J gene: TRBJ2-2; clone size: -; CDR3 protein: CASSSTAGVTVELFF; CDR3 DNA: TGTGCCAGCAGCTCCACGGCCGGCGTGACCGTGGAGCTGTTTTTT
V gene: TRBV5-6; D gene: -; J gene: TRBJ2-7; clone size: many; CDR3 protein: CASSLWPGEPYEQYF; CDR3 DNA: TGTGCCAGCAGCTTGTGGCCAGGGGAACCCTACGAGCAGTACTTC
V gene: TRBV5-5; D gene: TRBD1; J gene: TRBJ1-2; clone size: many; CDR3 protein: CASSGSGTGTDGYTF; CDR3 DNA: TGTGCCAGCAGCGGATCCGGGACAGGGACGGATGGCTACACCTTC